This TCR beta chain was sequenced in a study of vaccination effects on CD4 cells after COVID-19. The study's findings and limits: After vaccination, at late timepoints, clones induced by infection and by vaccine contracted markedly. The study dataset contains few convalescent patients and includes no early post-infection timepoints. The vaccine-induced clones of healthy vaccinees included only 1 of 255 that cross-reacted with common cold coronaviruses.

Using immunoSEQ multiplex PCR, the repertoire was profiled, and TCRdb retains in-frame clones only, with some absent. This sample has 24,000 or so clones, with about three quarters found just once. Note on this clone: Its cognate antigen is unknown.

This CDR3 is 18 amino acids long. Unmatched junction bases numbered 9, after V lost 1 base and J lost 2 bases. Germline V gene lookup returns CDR1 SGHRS and CDR2 YFSETQ. Antigen-specific CD4+ T cells expanded by the ViraFEST assay with viral peptide pools were then sequenced. Investigators separated out CD4+ T cells once 9 to 11 days of culture had passed. Previously uninfected by SARS-CoV-2, the vaccine recipients also showed negative nucleocapsid antibodies. This receptor was identified in a human donor who received a COVID-19 vaccine. The specimen was CD4+ T cells from PBMCs cultured with SARS-CoV-2 spike peptides, collected before COVID-19 vaccination. The chain carries TRBV5-1 and TRBJ2-2; 9 nucleotides align to TRBD2. The CDR3 DNA follows: TGCGCCAGCAGCTTGCTTTTAGCGGGGGCTACCAACACCGGGGAGCTGTTTTTT. Amino acids: CASSLLLAGATNTGELFF.